This T cell receptor beta chain came from a study of cytomegalovirus exposure and HLA in healthy donors. In the case of this clone: The target antigen is unknown.

Using immunoSEQ multiplex PCR, the repertoire was profiled, and TCRdb retains in-frame clones only, with some absent. The profile shows 110,000 to 150,000 clones, about 94% of them singletons. The V and J ends lost 4 bases and 4 bases, in that order; junction bases with no gene match: 3. The length of the CDR3 is 15 residues. CDR1 and CDR2 (germline): KGHSH, LQKENI. Study-level results: Both high specificity and high sensitivity reportedly marked the classifier's diagnosis of cytomegalovirus status. According to the study, 160 or so TCR beta chains were cytomegalovirus-associated.

This sequence was found in a man aged 18 to 30 in good health and CMV-seropositive. The chain combines TRBV18 with TRBJ1-5; 11 nucleotides match TRBD1. Sequenced material: PBMCs. The CDR3 protein is CASSLRDRGNQPQHF. As DNA, the CDR3 is TGTGCCAGCTCACTCCGGGACAGGGGGAATCAGCCCCAGCATTTT.